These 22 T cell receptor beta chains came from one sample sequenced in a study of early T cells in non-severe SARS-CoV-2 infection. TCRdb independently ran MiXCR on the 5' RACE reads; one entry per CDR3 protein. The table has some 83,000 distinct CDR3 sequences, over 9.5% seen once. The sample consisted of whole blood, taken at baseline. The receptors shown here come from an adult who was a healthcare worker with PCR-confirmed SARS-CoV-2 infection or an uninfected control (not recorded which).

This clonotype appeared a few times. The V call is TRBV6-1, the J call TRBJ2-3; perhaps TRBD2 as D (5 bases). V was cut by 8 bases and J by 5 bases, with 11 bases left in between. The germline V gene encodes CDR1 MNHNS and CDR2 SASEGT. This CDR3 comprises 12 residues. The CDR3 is CASRLREDTQYF. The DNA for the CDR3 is TGTGCCAGCCGATTGAGGGAAGATACGCAGTATTTT.

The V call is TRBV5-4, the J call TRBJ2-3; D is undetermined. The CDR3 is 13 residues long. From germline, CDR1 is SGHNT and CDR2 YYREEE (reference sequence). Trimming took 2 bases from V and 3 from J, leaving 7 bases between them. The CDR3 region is CASSFKRTDTQYF. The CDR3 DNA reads TGTGCCAGCAGCTTTAAAAGGACAGATACGCAGTATTTT. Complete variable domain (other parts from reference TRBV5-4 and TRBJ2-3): ETGVTQSPTHLIKTRGQQVTLRCSSQSGHNTVSWYQQALGQGPQFIFQYYREEENGRGNFPPRFSGLQFPNYSSELNVNALELDDSALYLCASSFKRTDTQYFGPGTRLTVL.

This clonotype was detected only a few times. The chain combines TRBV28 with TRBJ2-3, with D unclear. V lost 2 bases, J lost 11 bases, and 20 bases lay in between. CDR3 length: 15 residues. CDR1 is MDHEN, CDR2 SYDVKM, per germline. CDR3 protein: CASSLGSFPRRGQYF. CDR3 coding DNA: TGTGCCAGCAGTTTAGGCTCGTTCCCTAGGCGTGGGCAGTATTTT.

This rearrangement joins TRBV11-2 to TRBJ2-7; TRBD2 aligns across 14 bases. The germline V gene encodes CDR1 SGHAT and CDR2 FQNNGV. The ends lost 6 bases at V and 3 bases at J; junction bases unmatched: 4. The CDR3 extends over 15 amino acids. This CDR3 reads CASSRLAGGGYEQYF. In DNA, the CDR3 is TGTGCCAGCAGTCGACTAGCGGGAGGGGGCTACGAGCAGTACTTC. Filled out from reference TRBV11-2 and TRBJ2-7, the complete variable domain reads EAGVAQSPRYKIIEKRQSVAFWCNPISGHATLYWYQQILGQGPKLLIQFQNNGVVDDSQLPKDRFSAERLKGVDSTLKIQPAKLEDSAVYLCASSRLAGGGYEQYFGPGTRLTVT.

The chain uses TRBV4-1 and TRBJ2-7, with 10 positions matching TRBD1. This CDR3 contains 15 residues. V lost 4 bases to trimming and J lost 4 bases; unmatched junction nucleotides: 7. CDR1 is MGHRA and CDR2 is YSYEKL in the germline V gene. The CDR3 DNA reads TGCGCCAGCAGCCTGTCTCCGGGACAGGGGTACGAGCAGTACTTC. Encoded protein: CASSLSPGQGYEQYF.

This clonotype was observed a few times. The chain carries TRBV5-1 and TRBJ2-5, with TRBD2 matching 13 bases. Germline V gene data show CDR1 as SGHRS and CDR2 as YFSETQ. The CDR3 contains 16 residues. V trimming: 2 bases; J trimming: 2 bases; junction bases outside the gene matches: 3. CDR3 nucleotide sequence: TGCGCCAGCAGCTTCCAACTAGCGGGAGGGCAAGAGACCCAGTACTTC. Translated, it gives CASSFQLAGGQETQYF. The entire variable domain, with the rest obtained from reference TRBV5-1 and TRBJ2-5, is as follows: KAGVTQTPRYLIKTRGQQVTLSCSPISGHRSVSWYQQTPGQGLQFLFEYFSETQRNKGNFPGRFSGRQFSNSRSEMNVSTLELGDSALYLCASSFQLAGGQETQYFGPGTRLLVL.

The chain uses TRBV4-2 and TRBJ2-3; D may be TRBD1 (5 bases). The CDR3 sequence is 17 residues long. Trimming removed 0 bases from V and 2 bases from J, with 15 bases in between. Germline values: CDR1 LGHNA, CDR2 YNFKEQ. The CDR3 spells CASSQERTGAPTDTQYF. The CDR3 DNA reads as TGTGCCAGCAGCCAAGAACGTACTGGGGCTCCCACAGATACGCAGTATTTT.

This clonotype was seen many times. The CDR3 spells CASSVGAGGHSEQYF. CDR3 nucleotide sequence: TGTGCCAGCAGCGTAGGGGCGGGAGGGCATAGCGAGCAGTACTTC. This chain joins TRBV9 and TRBJ2-7; 9 bases map to TRBD2. V shed 0 bases, J shed 6 bases, and the junction held 7 bases outside the gene matches. CDR1 is SGDLS, CDR2 YYNGEE, per germline. The CDR3 extends over 15 amino acids.

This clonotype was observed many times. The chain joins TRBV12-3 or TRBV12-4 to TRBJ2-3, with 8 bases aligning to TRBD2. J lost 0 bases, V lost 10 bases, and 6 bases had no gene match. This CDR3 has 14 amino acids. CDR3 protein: CATRAGVSTDTQYF. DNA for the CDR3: TGTGCCACCAGAGCGGGAGTGAGCACAGATACGCAGTATTTT.

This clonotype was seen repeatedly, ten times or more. The CDR3 sequence: CASSQEVASGRKIGEQFF. CDR3 in DNA: TGTGCCAGCAGCCAAGAGGTGGCTAGCGGGAGGAAAATAGGGGAGCAGTTCTTC. This chain joins TRBV4-2 and TRBJ2-1, with 11 bases fitting TRBD2. This CDR3 region has 18 residues. From germline, CDR1 is LGHNA and CDR2 YNFKEQ. V dropped 0 bases and J dropped 10; count of bases not matched to a gene: 14.

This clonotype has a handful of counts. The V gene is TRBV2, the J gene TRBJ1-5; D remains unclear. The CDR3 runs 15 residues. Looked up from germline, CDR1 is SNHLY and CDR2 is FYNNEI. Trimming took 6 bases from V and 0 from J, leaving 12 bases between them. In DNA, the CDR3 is TGTGCCAGCAGAAGGAGTTCGAATAGCAATCAGCCCCAGCATTTT. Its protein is CASRRSSNSNQPQHF.

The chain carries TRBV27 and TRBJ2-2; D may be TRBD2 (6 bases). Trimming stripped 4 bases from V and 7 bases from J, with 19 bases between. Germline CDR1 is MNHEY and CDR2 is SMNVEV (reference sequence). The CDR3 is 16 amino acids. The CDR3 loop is CASSYRLVGPFGELFF. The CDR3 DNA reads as TGTGCCAGCAGTTACCGACTAGTAGGCCCTTTCGGGGAGCTGTTTTTT.

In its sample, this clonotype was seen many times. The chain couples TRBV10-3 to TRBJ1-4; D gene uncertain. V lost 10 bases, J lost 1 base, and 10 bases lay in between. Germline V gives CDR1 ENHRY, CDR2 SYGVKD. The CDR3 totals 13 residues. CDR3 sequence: CATRWETNEKLFF. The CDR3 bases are TGTGCCACCCGGTGGGAAACTAATGAAAAACTGTTTTTT.

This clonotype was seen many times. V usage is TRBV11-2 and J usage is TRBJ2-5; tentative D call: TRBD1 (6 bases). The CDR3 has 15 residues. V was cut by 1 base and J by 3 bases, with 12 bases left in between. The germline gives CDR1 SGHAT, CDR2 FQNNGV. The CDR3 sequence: CASSLVGQLEETQYF. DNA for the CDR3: TGTGCCAGCAGCTTAGTAGGACAGCTGGAAGAGACCCAGTACTTC. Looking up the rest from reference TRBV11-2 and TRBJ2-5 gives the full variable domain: EAGVAQSPRYKIIEKRQSVAFWCNPISGHATLYWYQQILGQGPKLLIQFQNNGVVDDSQLPKDRFSAERLKGVDSTLKIQPAKLEDSAVYLCASSLVGQLEETQYFGPGTRLLVL.

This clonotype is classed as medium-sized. The DNA for the CDR3 is TGTGCCAGCCCTCCCCCCCTAGCTCTATCAATCTACAATGAGCAGTTCTTC. It codes for CASPPPLALSIYNEQFF. This chain connects TRBV28 to TRBJ2-1; weak D call: TRBD2 (5 bases). V was pared by 8 bases and J by 3 bases, with 23 bases between. This CDR3 is built from 17 residues. Germline V gives CDR1 MDHEN, CDR2 SYDVKM.

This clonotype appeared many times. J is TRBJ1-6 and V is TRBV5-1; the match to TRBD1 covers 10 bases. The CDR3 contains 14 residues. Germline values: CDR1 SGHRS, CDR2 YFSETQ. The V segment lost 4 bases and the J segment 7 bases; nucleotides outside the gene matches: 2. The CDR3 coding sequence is TGCGCCAGCAGCCCGGACAGGGGGAATTCACCCCTCCACTTT. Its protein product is CASSPDRGNSPLHF. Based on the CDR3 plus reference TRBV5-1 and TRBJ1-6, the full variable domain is KAGVTQTPRYLIKTRGQQVTLSCSPISGHRSVSWYQQTPGQGLQFLFEYFSETQRNKGNFPGRFSGRQFSNSRSEMNVSTLELGDSALYLCASSPDRGNSPLHFGNGTRLTVT.

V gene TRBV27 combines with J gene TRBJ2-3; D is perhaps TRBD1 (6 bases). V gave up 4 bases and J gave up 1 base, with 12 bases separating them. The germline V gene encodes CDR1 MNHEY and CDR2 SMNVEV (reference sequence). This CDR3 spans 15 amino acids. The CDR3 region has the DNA TGTGCCAGCAGTTACGCGGACAGAGGCACAGATACGCAGTATTTT. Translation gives CASSYADRGTDTQYF.

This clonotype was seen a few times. The CDR3 loop reads CSARDLGLLEKLFF. The CDR3 DNA sequence: TGCAGTGCTAGAGATCTCGGGTTATTAGAAAAACTGTTTTTT. The rearrangement links TRBV20-1 to TRBJ1-4; no definite D call. Germline values: CDR1 DFQATT, CDR2 SNEGSKA (reference sequence). This CDR3 is 14 amino acids long. V was pared by 0 bases and J by 8 bases, with 13 bases between.

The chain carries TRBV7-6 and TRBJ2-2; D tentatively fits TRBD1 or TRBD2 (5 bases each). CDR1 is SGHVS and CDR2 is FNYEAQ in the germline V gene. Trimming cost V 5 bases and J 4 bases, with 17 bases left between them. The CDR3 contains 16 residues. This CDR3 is CASSRGPSGSTGELFF. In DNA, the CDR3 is TGTGCCAGCAGCCGGGGACCATCGGGGAGCACCGGGGAGCTGTTTTTT.

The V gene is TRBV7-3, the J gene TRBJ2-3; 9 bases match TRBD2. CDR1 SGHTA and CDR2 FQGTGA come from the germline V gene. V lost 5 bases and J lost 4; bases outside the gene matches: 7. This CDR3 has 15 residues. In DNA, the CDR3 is TGTGCCAGCAGCAACTGGAAGCGGGAGGCAGATACGCAGTATTTT. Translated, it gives CASSNWKREADTQYF.

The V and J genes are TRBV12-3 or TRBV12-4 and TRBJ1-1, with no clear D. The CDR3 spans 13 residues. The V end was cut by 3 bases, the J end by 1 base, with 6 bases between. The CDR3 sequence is CASSFVQNTEAFF. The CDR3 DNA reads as TGTGCCAGCAGTTTTGTACAGAACACTGAAGCTTTCTTT.

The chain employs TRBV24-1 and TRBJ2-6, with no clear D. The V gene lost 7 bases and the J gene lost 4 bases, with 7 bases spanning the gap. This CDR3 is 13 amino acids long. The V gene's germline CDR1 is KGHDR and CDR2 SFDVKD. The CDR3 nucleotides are TGTGCCACCAGCGGGTTAGGGGCCAACGTCCTGACTTTC. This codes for CATSGLGANVLTF.